This T cell receptor beta chain came from a study of blood T cell repertoires in COVID-19. Across the whole study: Researchers got acute and convalescent COVID-19 samples from the United States, Italy and Spain. Sources were T cells, B-cell-depleted T cells, or PBMCs; the material itself was cDNA or gDNA.

Original data processing: Quantification of nucleated cells was approximated via reference gene primer amplification. Sequencing was performed with immunoSEQ multiplex PCR; in TCRdb, only in-frame clones are kept and a portion is missing. The V and J calls and the clone size are those of that table, but D and trimming were determined from the DNA. This sample has roughly 320,000 clones, with just under 90% found just once. From germline, CDR1 is LNHDA and CDR2 SQIVND (reference sequence). This CDR3 contains 15 residues. V lost 10 bases to trimming and J lost 7 bases; unmatched junction nucleotides: 14.

The source material was peripheral blood. The V call is TRBV19, the J call TRBJ2-7, with TRBD1 matching 12 bases. This clonotype was sampled from a woman between 50 and 59 years old with COVID-19, enrolled during active disease. DNA of the CDR3: TGTGCCACTACCGCATCGGGACAGGGGGCGAGTGAGCAGTACTTC. It specifies CATTASGQGASEQYF. Together with reference TRBV19 and TRBJ2-7, the CDR3 gives the full variable domain: DGGITQSPKYLFRKEGQNVTLSCEQNLNHDAMYWYRQDPGQGLRLIYYSQIVNDFQKGDIAEGYSVSREKKESFPLTVTSAQKNPTAFYLCATTASGQGASEQYFGPGTRLTVT.